The TCR beta chain described here comes from a study of OX40 agonist ivuxolimab in advanced cancers. Looking at the study overall: Patients were dosed with the agonistic anti-OX40 (CD134) antibody ivuxolimab. Cohort: 75% to 90% men, mean age 60, aged about 23 to 79. Study-level results: At 0.1 to 3.0 mg/kg, clonal expansion of CD4+ and CD8+ blood T cells had occurred by week 6. More expanded clones were found, on average, in CD8+ than in CD4+ T cells.

As for this clone: Its target is not known.

The method was immunoSEQ multiplex PCR; TCRdb's version includes in-frame clones alone and lacks a portion of them. The sample consists of 60,000 to 100,000 clones, about 89% of them appearing once. Germline lookup yields CDR1 SGHNT and CDR2 YYREEE (reference sequence). V gave up 2 bases and J gave up 2 bases, with 9 bases separating them. The CDR3 totals 14 residues. This sequence originates from an adult with an advanced solid tumor such as melanoma, head and neck, liver or kidney cancer. V gene TRBV5-4 combines with J gene TRBJ2-3, with a possible D match to TRBD1 (6 bases). The specimen comprised CD4+ or CD8+ T cells sorted from blood, sampled in a trial of the OX40 agonist ivuxolimab. The CDR3 loop reads CASSLGQFTDTQYF. The DNA of the CDR3 is TGTGCCAGCAGCTTAGGACAGTTCACAGATACGCAGTATTTT.